The 4 T cell receptor beta chains given below trace back to one sample, sequenced in a study of T-cell memory formation after mild COVID-19. TCRdb reprocessed the 5' RACE reads via MiXCR and lists one record per CDR3 protein. The sample lists roughly 190,000 distinct CDR3 sequences; under 30% were seen once. Sequenced material: PBMCs or a T cell subset sorted from them (not recorded which). Receptor source: an adult woman who had mild COVID-19 (a few samples of this study predate the infection). Cell type and time point are not known.

V and J are TRBV20-1 and TRBJ2-5; TRBD1 aligns across 7 bases. Germline CDR1 is DFQATT and CDR2 is SNEGSKA (reference sequence). Trimming removed 2 bases from V and 4 bases from J; junction bases left unmatched: 7. CDR3 length equals 14 residues. CDR3 sequence reads: CSARRPGGIETQYF. The CDR3 region has the DNA TGCAGTGCTAGACGACCAGGGGGAATAGAGACCCAGTACTTC.

The chain couples TRBV16 to TRBJ2-7, with D maybe TRBD1 (5 bases). The CDR3 is 13 amino acids. The V gene's germline CDR1 is KGHSY and CDR2 FQNENV. Trimming shortened V by 4 bases and J by 5 bases, and 12 bases separated the two germline ends. The CDR3 loop is CASSLVGRDEQYF. CDR3 DNA: TGTGCCAGCAGCCTAGTGGGCAGGGACGAGCAGTACTTC. The complete variable domain, with remaining parts taken from reference TRBV16 and TRBJ2-7, reads GEEVAQTPKHLVRGEGQKAKLYCAPIKGHSYVFWYQQVLKNEFKFLISFQNENVFDETGMPKERFSAKCLPNSPCSLEIQATKLEDSAVYFCASSLVGRDEQYFGPGTRLTVT.

This clonotype was seen repeatedly, ten times or more. V gene TRBV7-9 combines with J gene TRBJ2-7; TRBD1 or TRBD2 may be the D gene (6 bases each). The germline V gene has CDR1 SEHNR and CDR2 FQNEAQ (reference sequence). The CDR3 spans 15 residues. Trimming removed 5 bases from V and 1 base from J, with 15 bases in between. CDR3 residues: CASSPAGTQSYEQYF. The DNA of the CDR3 is TGTGCCAGCAGCCCGGCGGGGACACAATCCTACGAGCAGTACTTC.

This clonotype was seen at least ten times. DNA of the CDR3: TGCAGCGTAGCAGACAGGGAGCAGTTCTTC. Translated, it gives CSVADREQFF. The chain is built from TRBV29-1 and TRBJ2-1; maybe TRBD1 (6 bases). Germline loops: CDR1 SQVTM, CDR2 ANQGSEA. This CDR3 comprises 10 residues. With 6 bases removed from V and 10 bases from J, the gap between germline ends came to 10 bases.